These T cell receptor beta chains were read from a single sample in a study of T cells in Graves' hyperthyroidism and ophthalmopathy. TCRdb re-called the multiplex PCR reads through MiXCR, storing one row per CDR3 protein. The table shows a few hundred thousand distinct CDR3 sequences, with about 13% occurring only once. Input material: blood. Receptors were obtained from a woman in her forties with Graves' ophthalmopathy. The CDR3 runs from the conserved cysteine through the conserved F or W. Each record gives: D gene, J gene, V gene, clone size, CDR3 DNA, CDR3 protein. D genes are given only for firm matches. Clone size is not always given. Where it is, it says once, few, many or a class for expanded clones.

D gene: TRBD2; J gene: TRBJ2-5; V gene: TRBV7-8; clone size: -; CDR3 DNA: TGTGCCAGCAGCTTCCCGGTGTTGGGCGGGGGGGCCCAGTACTTC; CDR3 protein: CASSFPVLGGGAQYF
D gene: TRBD1; J gene: TRBJ1-5; V gene: TRBV12-3/TRBV12-4; clone size: many; CDR3 DNA: TGTGCCAGCAGCTTACAGGGGGGGCGAAATCAGCCCCAGCATTTT; CDR3 protein: CASSLQGGRNQPQHF
D gene: TRBD2; J gene: TRBJ2-1; V gene: TRBV2; clone size: many; CDR3 DNA: TGTGCCAGCAACCGGCCTAGCGGGAAGAACAATGAGCAGTTCTTC; CDR3 protein: CASNRPSGKNNEQFF
D gene: -; J gene: TRBJ2-7; V gene: TRBV12-3/TRBV12-4; clone size: -; CDR3 DNA: TGTGCCAGCAGTCCGGGGGGCCGTACGGGCGAGCAGTACTTC; CDR3 protein: CASSPGGRTGEQYF
D gene: -; J gene: TRBJ2-3; V gene: TRBV2; clone size: many; CDR3 DNA: TGTGCCAGCATGCTACAGGGACTTTTCACAGATACGCAGTATTTT; CDR3 protein: CASMLQGLFTDTQYF
D gene: TRBD2; J gene: TRBJ2-7; V gene: TRBV7-3; clone size: -; CDR3 DNA: TGTGCCAGCAGCTTAGGATCCCAGCGGGGACCGAACCACGAGCAGTACTTC; CDR3 protein: CASSLGSQRGPNHEQYF
D gene: -; J gene: TRBJ1-5; V gene: TRBV20-1; clone size: many; CDR3 DNA: TGCAGTGCTAGAGGTATGGGCAATCAGCCCCAGCATTTT; CDR3 protein: CSARGMGNQPQHF
D gene: -; J gene: TRBJ2-7; V gene: TRBV6-1; clone size: -; CDR3 DNA: TGTGCCAGCAACCTACTCGGCGGGGGCGACGAGCAGTACTTC; CDR3 protein: CASNLLGGGDEQYF
D gene: TRBD1; J gene: TRBJ1-1; V gene: TRBV18; clone size: -; CDR3 DNA: TGTGCCAGCTCGGTACTCGGGACAGGCTCGTCGATTTCGAACACTGAAGCTTTCTTT; CDR3 protein: CASSVLGTGSSISNTEAFF
D gene: TRBD1; J gene: TRBJ1-2; V gene: TRBV18; clone size: -; CDR3 DNA: TGTGCCAGCTCACCACTTTGGGGACAGGGCCGTACAACCTTTAACTATGGCTACACCTTC; CDR3 protein: CASSPLWGQGRTTFNYGYTF
D gene: -; J gene: TRBJ1-3; V gene: TRBV6-1; clone size: few; CDR3 DNA: TGTGCCAGCAGTGTCAGCAGGGTGGATTCTGGAAACACCATATATTTT; CDR3 protein: CASSVSRVDSGNTIYF
D gene: TRBD1; J gene: TRBJ1-2; V gene: TRBV11-2; clone size: -; CDR3 DNA: TGTGCCAGCAGGCGGAAAGGGACAGGAGGAGGCTACACCTTC; CDR3 protein: CASRRKGTGGGYTF
D gene: -; J gene: TRBJ2-7; V gene: TRBV3-1; clone size: many; CDR3 DNA: TGTGCCAGCAGCCAGAGGACTTCCAGCTCCTACGAGCAGTACTTC; CDR3 protein: CASSQRTSSSYEQYF